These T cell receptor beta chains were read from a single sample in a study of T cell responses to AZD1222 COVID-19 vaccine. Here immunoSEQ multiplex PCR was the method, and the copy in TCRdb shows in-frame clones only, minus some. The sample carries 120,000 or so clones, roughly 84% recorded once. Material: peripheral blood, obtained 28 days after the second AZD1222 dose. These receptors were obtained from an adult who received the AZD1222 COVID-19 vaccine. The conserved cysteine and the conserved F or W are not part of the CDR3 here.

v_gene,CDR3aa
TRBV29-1,SVGMGSDQPQH
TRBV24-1,ATSDPKAEETQY
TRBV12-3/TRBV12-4,ASSLAEIEQF
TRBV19,ASSIPGDYEQY
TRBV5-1,ASSEDRLPSGNTIY
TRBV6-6,ASSYSHNEQF
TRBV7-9,ASSLAGGYNSPLH
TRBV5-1,ASSLMDTGELF
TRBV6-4,ASSDISGGYNEQF
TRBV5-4,ASSLGRDMLETQY
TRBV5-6,ASSLTGANQPQH
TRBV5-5,ASSLPGGYT
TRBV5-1,ASSFQGAHEQY
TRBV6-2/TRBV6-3,ASSYCNQPQH